In this sample, the clone carrying this T cell receptor (beta chain) turned up a few times. What it binds is not known. One entry per CDR3 protein results from TCRdb running MiXCR on the 5' RACE reads. The table lists 150,000 or so distinct CDR3 sequences, about 15% of them singletons. The sample originates from a study of T-cell memory formation after mild COVID-19. Whole-study results and caveats: Second-wave clones reaching peak frequency on day 37 lacked confirmed SARS-CoV-2 specificity.

Trimming cost V 4 bases and J 5 bases, with 11 bases left between them. The germline gives CDR1 SGHTA, CDR2 FQGNSA. This CDR3 region has 14 residues. The material sequenced was PBMCs or a T cell subset sorted from them (not recorded which). V and J are TRBV7-2 and TRBJ2-2; possible D gene TRBD1, 6 bases. This TCR was sampled from an adult woman who had mild COVID-19 (a few samples of this study predate the infection). Cell type and time point are not known. Written as DNA, the CDR3 is TGTGCCAGCAGCTCACACAGGGTGACCGGGGAGCTGTTTTTT. It encodes CASSSHRVTGELFF.